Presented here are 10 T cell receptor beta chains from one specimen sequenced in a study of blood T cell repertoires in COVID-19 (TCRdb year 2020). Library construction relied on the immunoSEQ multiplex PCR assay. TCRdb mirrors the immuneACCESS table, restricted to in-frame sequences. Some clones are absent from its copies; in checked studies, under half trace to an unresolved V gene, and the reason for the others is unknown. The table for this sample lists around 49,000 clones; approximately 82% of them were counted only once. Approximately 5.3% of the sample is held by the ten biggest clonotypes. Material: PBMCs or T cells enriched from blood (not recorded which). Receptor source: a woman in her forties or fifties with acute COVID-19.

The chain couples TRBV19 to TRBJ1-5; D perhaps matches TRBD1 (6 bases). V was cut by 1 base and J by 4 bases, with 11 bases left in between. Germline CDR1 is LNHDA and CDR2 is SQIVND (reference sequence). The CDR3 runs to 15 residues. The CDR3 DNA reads TGTGCCAGTAGTATAGCGGACAGTCTAAATCAGCCCCAGCATTTT. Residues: CASSIADSLNQPQHF.

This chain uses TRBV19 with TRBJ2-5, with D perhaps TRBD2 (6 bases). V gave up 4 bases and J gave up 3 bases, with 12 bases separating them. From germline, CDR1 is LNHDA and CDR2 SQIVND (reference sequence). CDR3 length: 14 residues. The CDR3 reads CASSTNREKETQYF. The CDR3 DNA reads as TGTGCCAGTAGTACAAACCGGGAGAAAGAGACCCAGTACTTC.

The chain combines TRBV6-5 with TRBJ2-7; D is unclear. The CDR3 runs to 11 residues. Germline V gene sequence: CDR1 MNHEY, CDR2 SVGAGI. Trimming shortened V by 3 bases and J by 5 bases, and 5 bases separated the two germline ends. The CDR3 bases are TGTGCCAGCAGTTATAGAGACGAGCAGTACTTC. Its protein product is CASSYRDEQYF.

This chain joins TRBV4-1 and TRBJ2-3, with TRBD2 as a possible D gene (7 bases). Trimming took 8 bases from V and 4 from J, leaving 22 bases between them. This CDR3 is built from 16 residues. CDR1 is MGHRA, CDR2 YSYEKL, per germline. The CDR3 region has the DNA TGCGCCAGCCGCCCAGGGGCGGGGGTGGCTTCAGATACGCAGTATTTT. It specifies CASRPGAGVASDTQYF.

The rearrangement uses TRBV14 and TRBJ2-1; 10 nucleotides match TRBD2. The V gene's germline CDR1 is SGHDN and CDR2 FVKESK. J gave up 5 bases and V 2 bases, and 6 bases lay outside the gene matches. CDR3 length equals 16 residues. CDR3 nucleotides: TGTGCCAGCAGCCAACTAGGGGGACTAGCGAACAATGAGCAGTTCTTC. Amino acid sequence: CASSQLGGLANNEQFF.

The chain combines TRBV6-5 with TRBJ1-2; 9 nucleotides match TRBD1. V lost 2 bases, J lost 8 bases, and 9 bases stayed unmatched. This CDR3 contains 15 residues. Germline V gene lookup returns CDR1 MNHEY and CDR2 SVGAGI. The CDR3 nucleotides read TGTGCCAGCAGTTACCAGGGACAGGGTGCGAAAGGCTACACCTTC. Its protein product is CASSYQGQGAKGYTF.

The CDR3 region has the DNA TGTGCCAGCAGCTTAGCCCCCAGTAGCGGGGGGGAACAGTTCTTC. The encoded protein is CASSLAPSSGGEQFF. This sequence joins TRBV7-6 and TRBJ2-1; 11 positions match TRBD2. Unmatched junction bases numbered 8, after V lost 0 bases and J lost 13 bases. Germline CDR1 SGHVS, CDR2 FNYEAQ. The CDR3 extends over 15 amino acids.

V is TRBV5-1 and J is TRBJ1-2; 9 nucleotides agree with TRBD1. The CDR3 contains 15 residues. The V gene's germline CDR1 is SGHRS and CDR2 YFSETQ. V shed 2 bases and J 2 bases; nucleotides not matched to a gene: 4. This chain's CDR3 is CASSLQGAPNYGYTF. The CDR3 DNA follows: TGCGCCAGCAGCTTACAGGGGGCACCCAACTATGGCTACACCTTC.

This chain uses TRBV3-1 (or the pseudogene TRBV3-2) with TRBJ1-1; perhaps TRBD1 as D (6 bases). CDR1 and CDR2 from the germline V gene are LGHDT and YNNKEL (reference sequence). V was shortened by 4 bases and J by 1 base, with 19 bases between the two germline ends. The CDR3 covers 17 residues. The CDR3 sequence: CASSPRQVLNRNTEAFF. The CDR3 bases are TGTGCCAGCAGCCCCAGACAGGTCTTAAATCGGAACACTGAAGCTTTCTTT.

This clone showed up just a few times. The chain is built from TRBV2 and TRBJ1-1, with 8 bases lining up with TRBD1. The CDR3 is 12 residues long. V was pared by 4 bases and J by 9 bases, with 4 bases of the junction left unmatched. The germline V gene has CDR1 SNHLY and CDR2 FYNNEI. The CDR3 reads CASSVGDRKAFF. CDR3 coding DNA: TGTGCCAGCAGTGTGGGGGACAGGAAAGCTTTCTTT.